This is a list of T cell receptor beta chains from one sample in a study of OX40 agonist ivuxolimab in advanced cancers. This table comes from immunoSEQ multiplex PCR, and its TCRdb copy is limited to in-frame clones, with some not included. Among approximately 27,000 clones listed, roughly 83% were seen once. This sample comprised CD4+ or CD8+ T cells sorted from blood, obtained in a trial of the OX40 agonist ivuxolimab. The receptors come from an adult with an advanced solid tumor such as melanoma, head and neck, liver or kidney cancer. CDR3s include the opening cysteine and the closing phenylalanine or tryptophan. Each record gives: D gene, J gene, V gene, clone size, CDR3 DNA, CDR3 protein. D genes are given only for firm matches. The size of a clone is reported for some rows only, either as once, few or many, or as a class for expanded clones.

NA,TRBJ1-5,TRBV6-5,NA,TGTGCCAGCAAGGACGGAGGTAATAGCAATCAGCCCCAGCATTTT,CASKDGGNSNQPQHF
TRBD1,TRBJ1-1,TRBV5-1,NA,TGCGCCAGCAGCCCGGACAGGGCGTATACCACTGAAGCTTTCTTT,CASSPDRAYTTEAFF
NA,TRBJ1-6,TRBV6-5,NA,TGTGCCAGCAGTTACTTTGGAGAGGGCTCACCCCTCCACTTT,CASSYFGEGSPLHF
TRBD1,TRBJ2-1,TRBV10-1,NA,TGCGCCAGCAGTGAGTCGGGGACAGTTTACAATGAGCAGTTCTTC,CASSESGTVYNEQFF
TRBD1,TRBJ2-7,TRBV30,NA,TGTGCCTGGAGAGGACAGGGAGCCTACGAGCAGTACTTC,CAWRGQGAYEQYF
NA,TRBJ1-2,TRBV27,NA,TGTGCCAGCAAAGGTGCGGGGAGAGGCTACACCTTC,CASKGAGRGYTF
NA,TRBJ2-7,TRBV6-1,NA,TGTGCCAGCAGTGTAATCCGGGACCCAAGGGTTTACGAGCAGTACTTC,CASSVIRDPRVYEQYF
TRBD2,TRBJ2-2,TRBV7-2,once,TGTGCCAGCAGCTTAGTAGCGGGACTAGTAACCGGGGAGCTGTTTTTT,CASSLVAGLVTGELFF
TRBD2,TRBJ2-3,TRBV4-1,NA,TGCGCCAGCAGCCAAGTGCTAGCGGGGGTCAGAGATACGCAGTATTTT,CASSQVLAGVRDTQYF
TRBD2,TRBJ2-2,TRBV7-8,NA,TGTGCCAGCAGCGAAACTAGCGGGGGGGGCGCCGGGGAGCTGTTTTTT,CASSETSGGGAGELFF
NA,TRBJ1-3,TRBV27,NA,TGTGCCAGCAGTCCTCTGGCCTCCTCTGGAAACACCATATATTTT,CASSPLASSGNTIYF
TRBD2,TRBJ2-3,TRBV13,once,TGTGCCAGCAGCTCTAGCGGGGCCGGGGTCACAGATACGCAGTATTTT,CASSSSGAGVTDTQYF
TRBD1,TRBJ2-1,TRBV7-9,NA,TGTGCCAGCAGCTTCCCGTACAGACAGGGGCCCTACAATGAGCAGTTCTTC,CASSFPYRQGPYNEQFF
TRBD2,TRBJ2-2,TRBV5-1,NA,TGCGCCAGCAGCTTTCCTACCGGGACTACACACACCGGGGAGCTGTTTTTT,CASSFPTGTTHTGELFF
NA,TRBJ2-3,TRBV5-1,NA,TGCGCCAGCAGCTTAGCCAGAGTTAGCACAGATACGCAGTATTTT,CASSLARVSTDTQYF
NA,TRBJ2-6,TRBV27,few,TGTGCCAGCAGTTTCAGCTCTGGGGCCAACGTCCTGACTTTC,CASSFSSGANVLTF
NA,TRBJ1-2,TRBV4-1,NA,TGCGCCAGCAGCCAAGGGACAGTCTATGGCTACACCTTC,CASSQGTVYGYTF
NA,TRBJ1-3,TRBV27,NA,TGTGCCAGCAGTTTATCGATTAGCTCTGGAAACACCATATATTTT,CASSLSISSGNTIYF
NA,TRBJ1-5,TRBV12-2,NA,TGTGCAAGTCGCACTCCCGCCGGGACAGGGGGCCCCAGCAATCAGCCCCAGCATTTT,CASRTPAGTGGPSNQPQHF
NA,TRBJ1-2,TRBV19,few,TGTGCCAGTAGTACATCCTACTATGGCTACACCTTC,CASSTSYYGYTF
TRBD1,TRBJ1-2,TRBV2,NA,TGTGCCAGCAGACCGGGACAGAGCTACTATGGCTACACCTTC,CASRPGQSYYGYTF
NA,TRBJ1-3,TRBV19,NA,TGTGCCAGTATCCGGACAGCCACCTCTGGAAACACCATATATTTT,CASIRTATSGNTIYF
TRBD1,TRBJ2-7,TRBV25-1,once,TGTGCCAGCAGCGGGAGGACAGGGGGGAAGAGCTCCTACGAGCAGTACTTC,CASSGRTGGKSSYEQYF
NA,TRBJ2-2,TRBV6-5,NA,TGTGCCAGCAGTGCCGGGGCGTACACCGGGGAGCTGTTTTTT,CASSAGAYTGELFF
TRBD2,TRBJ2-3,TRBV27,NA,TGTGCCAGCAGTTCCGGACTAGCAGTAGATACGCAGTATTTT,CASSSGLAVDTQYF
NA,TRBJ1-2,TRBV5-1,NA,TGCGCCAGCAGCCTACAGCCGGGCCTCGTCCCTGTTGGCTACACCTTC,CASSLQPGLVPVGYTF
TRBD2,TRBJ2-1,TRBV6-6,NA,TGTGCCAGCAGTTACGGGGGGACTAGCGGGGACAATGAGCAGTTCTTC,CASSYGGTSGDNEQFF